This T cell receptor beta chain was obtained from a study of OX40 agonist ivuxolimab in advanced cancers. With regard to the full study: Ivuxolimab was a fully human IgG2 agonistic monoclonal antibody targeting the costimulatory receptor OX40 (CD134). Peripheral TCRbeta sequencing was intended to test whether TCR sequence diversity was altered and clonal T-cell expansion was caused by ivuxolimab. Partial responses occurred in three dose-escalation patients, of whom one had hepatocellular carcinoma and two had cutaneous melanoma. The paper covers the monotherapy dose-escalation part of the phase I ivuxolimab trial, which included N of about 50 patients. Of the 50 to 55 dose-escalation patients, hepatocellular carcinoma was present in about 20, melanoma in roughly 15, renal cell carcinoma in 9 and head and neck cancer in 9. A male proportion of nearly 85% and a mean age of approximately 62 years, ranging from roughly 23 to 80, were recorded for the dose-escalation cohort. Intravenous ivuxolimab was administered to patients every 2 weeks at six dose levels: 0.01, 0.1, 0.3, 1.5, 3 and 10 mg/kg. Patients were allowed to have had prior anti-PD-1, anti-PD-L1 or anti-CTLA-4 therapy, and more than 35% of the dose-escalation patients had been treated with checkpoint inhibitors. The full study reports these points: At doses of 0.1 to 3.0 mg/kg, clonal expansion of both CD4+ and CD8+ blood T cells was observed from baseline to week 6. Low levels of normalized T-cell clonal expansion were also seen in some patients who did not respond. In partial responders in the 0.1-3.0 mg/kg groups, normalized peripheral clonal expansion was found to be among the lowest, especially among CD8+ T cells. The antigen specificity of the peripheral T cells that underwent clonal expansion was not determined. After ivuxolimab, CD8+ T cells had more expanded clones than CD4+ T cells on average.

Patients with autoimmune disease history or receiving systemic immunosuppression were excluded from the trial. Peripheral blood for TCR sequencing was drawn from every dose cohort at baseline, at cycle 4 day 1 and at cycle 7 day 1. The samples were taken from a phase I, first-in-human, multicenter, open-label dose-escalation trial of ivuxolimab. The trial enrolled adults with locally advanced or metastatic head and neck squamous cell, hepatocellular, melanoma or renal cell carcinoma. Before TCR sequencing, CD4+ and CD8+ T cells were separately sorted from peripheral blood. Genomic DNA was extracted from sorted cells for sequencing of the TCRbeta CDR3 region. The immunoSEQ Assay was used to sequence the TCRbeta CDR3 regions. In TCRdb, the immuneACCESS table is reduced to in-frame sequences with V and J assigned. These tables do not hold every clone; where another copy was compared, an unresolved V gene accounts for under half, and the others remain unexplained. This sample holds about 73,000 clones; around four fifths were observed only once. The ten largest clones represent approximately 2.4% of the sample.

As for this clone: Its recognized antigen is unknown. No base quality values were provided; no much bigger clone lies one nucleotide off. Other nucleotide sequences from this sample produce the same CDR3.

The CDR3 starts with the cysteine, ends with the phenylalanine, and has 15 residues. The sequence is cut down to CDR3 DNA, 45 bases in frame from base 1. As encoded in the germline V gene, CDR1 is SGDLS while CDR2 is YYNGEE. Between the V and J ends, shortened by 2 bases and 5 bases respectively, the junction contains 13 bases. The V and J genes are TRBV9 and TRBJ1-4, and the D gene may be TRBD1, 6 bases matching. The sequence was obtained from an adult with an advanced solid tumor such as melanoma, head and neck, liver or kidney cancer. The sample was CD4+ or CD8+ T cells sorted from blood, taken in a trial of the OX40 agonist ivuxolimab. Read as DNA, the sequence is TGTGCCAGCAGCGTGTCGACAGGCCTCAATGAAAAACTGTTTTTT. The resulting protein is CASSVSTGLNEKLFF.